The T cell receptor beta chain under discussion was sequenced for a study of cytomegalovirus exposure and HLA in healthy donors (dated by TCRdb to 2017 to 2019). Looking at the study overall: An earlier analysis of about 560 of the donors reported 276 Gb of sequence data and 117 million unique TCR beta sequences obtained from about 179 million T cells. Among a few hundred genotyped donors of the cohort, an average of approximately 240,000 unique TCR beta nucleotide sequences were sequenced per donor, roughly 20% of them non-productive. Besides the first cohort of under 700 subjects, a separate validation cohort made up of 120 different subjects was used. Typing coverage differed by locus: A, B, C, DRB1 and DQB1 were typed in about 620-640 donors, DQA1 in approximately 520, DPA1 in some 610, and DPB1 in approximately 450. HLA typing included class I and class II loci at four-digit resolution. In the later analysis, no new phenotypic data were used to find candidate immune exposures; instead, reliance was placed on TCR beta sequences and their occurrence across donors. All discovery cohort repertoires had been generated using a single sequencing platform. The study used immunosequencing to profile the T cell repertoires of approximately 690 subjects and linked those repertoires to cytomegalovirus serostatus. To study patterns of TCR occurrence, a later analysis re-analyzed previously published TCR beta repertoires from 550 to 800 donors and added high-resolution HLA genotyping. An early release covering 550 to 700 HLA-typed donors comprised 300 to 350 gigabases of sequencing data and around 80 million unique TCR sequences. The aim of the study was to test whether cataloging public T cell receptors could identify signatures of past pathogen exposure. Donor age, sex, ethnicity and CMV serostatus were collected together with the repertoire data. An earlier analysis of approximately 580 of the donors used high-throughput TCR beta sequencing to judge whether each TCR beta V gene segment behaved as functional or pseudogenic. A later genetic analysis used genome-wide SNP genotypes for about three fifths of the 666 donors, treating that subset as a discovery cohort. Among the roughly 430 genotyped donors, around 81% belonged to the genetic ancestry cluster associated with self-reported Caucasian donors. The study combined high-throughput TCR immunosequencing, statistical association of individual TCRs with disease status, and machine learning to predict cytomegalovirus infection status. Because of strong linkage in the cohort, roughly five DR-DQ haplotypes were treated as single units for association and clustering.

Trimming accounts for 4 bases at V and 6 bases at J, while the number of junction bases matched to no gene is 10. Taken from the germline V gene, the CDR1 and CDR2 loops are SGHDT and YYEEEE. From the cysteine through the phenylalanine, the CDR3 covers 15 amino acids. Solely the CDR3 DNA is kept, with 45 bases framed from the first base. As for this clone: Its antigen specificity is not known. Nothing much larger sits one base from this clone, and base qualities are not available.

The study at large found these results: An association between a missense DCLRE1C variant and V-gene and J-gene trimming of TCR beta chains was found in a later genetic analysis and replicated in an independent cohort. In vitro tests confirmed that three of the cytomegalovirus-associated TCR beta chains recognize cytomegalovirus antigens. HLA typing was unavailable for some donors at each locus, so association tests used only the typed subset. While some public TCRs were present in many individuals, most TCR sequences turned up only very rarely across donors. A later analysis associated about 16,000 TCR beta sequences with specific HLA alleles at a false discovery rate of 0.05. Because counts were too low, seventeen rarely observed V segments, including chromosome 9 orphons, were left out of the earlier analysis of several hundred of the donors. A later analysis found that most CMV-associated TCR beta chains appeared HLA-restricted, with HLA associations seemingly driven largely by CMV exposure. A later analysis found that TCR association rates varied across HLA loci, with DRB1 alleles showing the most associated TCRs and HLA-C alleles the fewest. Correlated functional status among segregating V segments might reflect linkage disequilibrium, but an unknown experimental factor could not be ruled out. The presence/absence analyses assumed that sequencing depth was roughly uniform across donors, and that assumption may not be true. The authors suggested that the approach could potentially be generalized to other disease states and immunological phenotypes. Immune exposure information for the cohort was limited to CMV serostatus. A further reported finding was that TCR beta sequences accurately predicted the HLA-A and HLA-B alleles for most subjects in the first cohort. The study listed 170 or so TCR beta chains as associated with cytomegalovirus. The classifier was reported to diagnose cytomegalovirus status with high specificity and sensitivity in both the original and validation cohorts. In a later analysis, HLA-associated TCR beta chains were found to be more clonally expanded and to have lower generation probabilities than equally common non-associated chains. The cohort was sequenced for TCR beta chains only, and without alpha or paired-chain data the features that could be detected were limited. According to a later genetic analysis, donors in an Asian-associated ancestry cluster had fewer N-insertions in productive TCRs than the roughly 700-donor mean. In an earlier analysis of approximately 600 of the donors, most TCR beta V segments were observed in productive rearrangements about 90% or about 30% of the time, broadly matching IMGT annotations. Several of the top co-occurrence clusters appeared to be linked to parvovirus B19, influenza, CMV and Epstein-Barr virus, according to a later analysis. Some IMGT-functional V segments, including TRBV6-2 and TRBV6-3, could not be distinguished by the 87-base-pair reads and were therefore excluded. When HLA alleles, especially DR and DQ, strongly co-occurred, attributing TCR associations to individual alleles was difficult. A cluster of highly shared sequence variants was judged likely to represent a technical artifact of the sequencing pipeline.

The cohort consisted of 650 to 700 healthy bone marrow donors. At the time of sampling, all cohort members were nominally healthy, though unrecorded immune exposures were likely present. The donor tested CMV seronegative and was one of the 352 seronegative cohort members. Each donor provided a peripheral blood sample, and peripheral blood mononuclear cells were used for TCR beta sequencing. The Qiagen DNeasy Blood Extraction Kit was used to extract genomic DNA from the blood cell samples. The library was prepared using the immunoSEQ multiplex PCR assay. For the multiplex PCR, a mixture combining 60 forward primers for TCR Vbeta segments and 13 reverse primers for TCR Jbeta segments was used. The CDR3 region of rearranged TCR beta genes was amplified from genomic DNA by a multiplex PCR assay. The amplified TCR beta libraries were sequenced on the Illumina HiSeq System as 87-base-pair reads. For the original study's pipeline: A later analysis tallied tens of millions of unique TCR beta chains across the 610 or so repertoires, and some 10 million of those chains were shared by two or more donors. To remove PCR and sequencing errors, raw reads were error-corrected and collapsed into unique sequences using a nearest-neighbor algorithm that merged closely related sequences. V, D and J gene segments were assigned by aligning CDR3 sequences to IMGT reference sequences. For a sequence to be retained, a match of at least six nucleotides to both a V gene segment and a J gene segment was required. A rearrangement counted as productive if the CDR3 had no stop codons and remained in frame with V and J, and every other rearrangement counted as non-productive. Following IMGT convention, CDR3 was defined as the stretch from the second conserved V-encoded cysteine to the conserved J-encoded phenylalanine. The earlier analysis of 500 to 750 of the donors excluded any sequence lacking an unambiguous match to a single V gene segment. An earlier analysis of 587 of the donors classified V segments as functional when productive rearrangements were above 56.7% and as segregating when the standard deviation between donors was above 5%. A statistical classification framework was built to diagnose cytomegalovirus status from the catalog of TCR beta chain sequences. In a later analysis, TCR nucleotide sequences were compared against IMGT/GENE-DB human TR gene sequences so that V and J genes could be assigned. In a later analysis, CDR3 sequences and most-parsimonious VDJ recombination scenarios were assigned using the TCRdist pipeline. A later analysis defined each TCR beta chain by its CDR3 amino acid sequence plus V-gene family, and excluded reads lacking a unique V-gene family. To address suspected cross-contamination and a sequencing artifact, a later analysis removed some 620 highly shared, low-generation-probability nucleotide sequences. In a later analysis, a clonal expansion index was calculated for each public chain from normalized within-repertoire ranks of inferred template counts. Generation probabilities in a later analysis came from a VDJ recombination model fitted to out-of-frame rearrangements, and those results were checked against IGoR. A later analysis scored TCR-TCR, TCR-HLA and TCR-CMV co-occurrence with hypergeometric tests, applying a repertoire-size bias correction to TCR pairs. False discovery rates were estimated in a later analysis by permuting HLA or CMV assignments 20 times. In a later analysis, co-occurring TCRs were grouped using DBSCAN, and TCRdist sequence similarity was added for clustering within HLA-allele-positive subsets. Repertoires with fewer than 30,000 or more than 120,000 public chains were left out of co-occurrence clustering, as were about five repertoires with anomalous nucleotide sharing. TCRdb limited this immuneACCESS table to in-frame rearrangements with V and J called. A share of clones is missing; checked studies link under half to unresolved V genes, and the rest is unexplained. V and J calls and clone size are given by that table; D and trimming were obtained from the DNA. The sample contains over 110,000 clones, 60% to 80% of them found a single time. Jointly, the top ten make up roughly 0.87% of the sample.

This receptor was obtained from a man aged 18 to 29 in good health and CMV-seronegative. Sample: PBMCs. Rearrangement joined TRBV5-6 to TRBJ2-7, with 10 bases matching TRBD1. The CDR3: CASSPRGQGFGEQYF. The DNA sequence follows: TGTGCCAGCAGCCCTAGGGGACAGGGGTTCGGCGAGCAGTACTTC.